The 19 T cell receptor beta chains reported below all come from one sample, sequenced in a study of regulatory T cells in long-lasting Graves disease. Construction of TCR beta libraries relied on iRepertoire HTBI primers and on Arm-PCR targeting CDR3 regions. One entry per CDR3 protein, called by TCRdb with MiXCR from the multiplex PCR reads. The sample lists some 250,000 distinct CDR3 sequences, around 18% occurring once. Time point meaning: newly diagnosed GD, antithyroid drugs for less than 3 months. PBMC RNA was the source of the TCR library. The sample also formed part of further work on T cells in Graves' hyperthyroidism and ophthalmopathy.

Specimen: peripheral blood mononuclear cells (PBMCs), collected at new diagnosis, from a patient treated with antithyroid drugs. These receptors all stem from a woman in her thirties with Graves disease.

The chain employs TRBV7-3 and TRBJ2-2; D possibly corresponds to TRBD1 (6 bases). Germline CDR1 reads SGHTA; CDR2 reads FQGTGA. Trimming took off 0 bases at V and 5 bases at J, with 10 bases between the two ends. CDR3 length equals 15 residues. CDR3 nucleotide sequence: TGTGCCAGCAGCTTAACCACAGGGTCAACCGGGGAGCTGTTTTTT. It yields the protein CASSLTTGSTGELFF.

The sample holds many counts of this clonotype. V is TRBV6-1 and J is TRBJ1-6; D is undetermined. Trimming removed 8 bases at V and 1 base at J, with 9 bases between. The CDR3 has 14 amino acids. Germline assignment: CDR1 MNHNS and CDR2 SASEGT. The CDR3 loop is CASGRSSYNSPLHF. The DNA for the CDR3 is TGTGCCAGCGGCAGGTCTTCCTATAATTCACCCCTCCACTTT.

For this clonotype: With only one base between it and a far larger clone, this is likely a read error. The chain joins TRBV6-2 or TRBV6-3 to TRBJ1-2, with a tentative D call TRBD1 (6 bases). The CDR3 consists of 16 residues. Germline V gene data show CDR1 as MNHEY and CDR2 as SVGEGT. The CDR3 DNA is TGTGCCAGCAGTGACTCTCTCTTCGGACAGACCTATGGCTACACCTTC. Its translation: CASSDSLFGQTYGYTF.

CDR3 DNA: TGTGCCAGCAGCTCCGCAACCGGCAATGAGCAGTTCTTC. Translating gives CASSSATGNEQFF. The rearrangement links TRBV11-3 to TRBJ2-1, with unresolved D. Germline V gene lookup returns CDR1 SGHNT and CDR2 YENEEA. The CDR3 sequence is 13 residues long. Trimming removed 4 bases from V and 6 bases from J, with 10 bases in between.

This clonotype was counted many times. The chain joins TRBV10-3 to TRBJ1-6; weak D call: TRBD1 (6 bases). Germline-derived CDR1 and CDR2 are ENHRY and SYGVKD. V was pared by 4 bases and J by 0 bases, with 13 bases between. CDR3 length: 17 residues. The CDR3 coding sequence is TGTGCCATCAGTGCAACAGGGACTAGCTCCTATAATTCACCCCTCCACTTT. Amino acids: CAISATGTSSYNSPLHF.

The table lists this clonotype with many counts. The chain carries TRBV20-1 and TRBJ2-2; weak D call: TRBD1 (6 bases). V lost 1 base to trimming and J lost 5 bases, with 11 bases between them. This CDR3 comprises 14 residues. The germline CDR1 and CDR2 sequences are DFQATT and SNEGSKA (reference sequence). CDR3 sequence (DNA): TGCAGTGCTAGAGGCCCTGGGACAACCGGGGAGCTGTTTTTT. Translating it yields CSARGPGTTGELFF.

This clonotype occurred many times. The gene calls are TRBV27 and TRBJ1-6; D is unclear. From germline, CDR1 is MNHEY and CDR2 SMNVEV (reference sequence). Trimming took off 6 bases at V and 11 bases at J, with 14 bases between the two ends. This CDR3 is 13 amino acids long. CDR3 sequence (DNA): TGTGCCAGCAGGCCAGACAATTATGCACCCCTCCACTTT. Its protein is CASRPDNYAPLHF.

Points on this clonotype: This probably arose from a read error, given a far larger clone one base away. The chain uses TRBV2 and TRBJ2-1; TRBD1 might be the D (5 bases). CDR1 and CDR2 from the germline V gene are SNHLY and FYNNEI. This CDR3 is built from 16 residues. The CDR3, as DNA: TGTGCCTGCAGCCTCCCAATGACAGTCTCCTACAATGAGCAGTTCTTC. Its translation is CACSLPMTVSYNEQFF.

This clonotype was recorded at least ten times. The V gene is TRBV12-3 or TRBV12-4, the J gene TRBJ1-6; D might be TRBD1 (5 bases). V was trimmed by 1 base and J by 7 bases, leaving 11 bases between them. The CDR3 loop spans 15 amino acids. Here the CDR3 DNA reads TGTGCCAGCAGTTTAGTTGGGGCCGGGAATTCACCCCTCCACTTT. This gives the protein CASSLVGAGNSPLHF.

This clonotype was picked up a small number of times. The chain joins TRBV29-1 to TRBJ2-1; TRBD2 agrees at 13 bases. Germline V gives CDR1 SQVTM, CDR2 ANQGSEA. The CDR3 is 14 residues long. Trimming took 0 bases from V and 10 from J; bases not matched to a gene: 3. The CDR3 DNA reads as TGCAGCGTTGAAGAACTAGCGGGGGGGCGCGAGCAGTTCTTC. It codes for CSVEELAGGREQFF.

This clonotype was observed at least ten times. J is TRBJ1-1 and V is TRBV18, with unresolved D. The V gene's germline CDR1 is KGHSH and CDR2 LQKENI. V shed 2 bases and J shed 7 bases, with 17 bases lying between them. CDR3 length: 15 amino acids. The CDR3 spells CASSPIREGIGEAFF. The DNA of the CDR3 is TGTGCCAGCTCACCAATTAGAGAGGGTATTGGTGAAGCTTTCTTT.

The chain is built from TRBV30 and TRBJ1-5, with a possible D match to TRBD1 (5 bases). This CDR3 has 13 residues. CDR1 GTSNPN and CDR2 SVGIG come from the germline V gene (reference sequence). With 3 bases removed from V and 4 bases from J, the gap between germline ends came to 10 bases. The CDR3 spells CAWSPRANQPQHF. The DNA of the CDR3 is TGTGCCTGGAGCCCCAGGGCAAATCAGCCCCAGCATTTT.

Many counts were recorded for this clonotype. The genes are TRBV7-2 and TRBJ2-7; TRBD2 is a possible D gene (5 bases). Trimming stripped 5 bases from V and 0 bases from J, with 14 bases between. CDR3 size: 15 residues. Germline V CDR1 and CDR2: SGHTA, FQGNSA. The CDR3, as DNA: TGTGCCAGCAGCCGTCGAGGTAGCGACTCCTACGAGCAGTACTTC. It yields the protein CASSRRGSDSYEQYF.

This clonotype was found once. A far larger clone is a single base away, which makes a read error likely. CDR3 bases: TGCGCCAGCAGCGGCGGGGGCTCGGTTGAGCAGCTCTTC. The encoded protein is CASSGGGSVEQLF. V gene TRBV5-1 combines with J gene TRBJ2-4; D perhaps matches TRBD2 (7 bases). The germline V gene has CDR1 SGHRS and CDR2 YFSETQ. There are 13 residues in the CDR3.

This clonotype was detected ten times or more. The chain is built from TRBV7-9 and TRBJ2-7; 9 positions match TRBD1. The CDR3 is 14 amino acids. The germline CDR1 and CDR2 sequences are SEHNR and FQNEAQ (reference sequence). Trimming took 3 bases from V and 4 from J; bases not matched to a gene: 4. The CDR3 is CASSLGTGWYEQYF. In DNA, the CDR3 is TGTGCCAGCAGCTTGGGGACAGGGTGGTACGAGCAGTACTTC.

The V call is TRBV7-8, the J call TRBJ2-7, with D uncertain. Germline V CDR1 and CDR2: SGHVS, FQNEAQ. V shed 1 base and J shed 2 bases, with 9 bases lying between them. The CDR3 has 14 amino acids. CDR3 in amino acids: CASSLESMTYEQYF. The CDR3 DNA sequence: TGTGCCAGCAGCTTAGAATCCATGACCTACGAGCAGTACTTC.

The table lists this clonotype with many counts. The V and J genes are TRBV5-1 and TRBJ1-1, with 8 bases identical to TRBD1. CDR3 size: 14 residues. V was pared by 0 bases and J by 7 bases, with 5 bases of the junction left unmatched. Germline V lookup: CDR1 SGHRS, CDR2 YFSETQ. The CDR3 is CASSLDRGIGEAFF. The CDR3 DNA reads TGCGCCAGCAGCTTGGACAGGGGGATTGGTGAAGCTTTCTTT.

This clonotype was observed many times. This chain joins TRBV24-1 and TRBJ2-1, with 8 bases matching TRBD1. Germline values: CDR1 KGHDR, CDR2 SFDVKD. CDR3 length: 18 amino acids. V dropped 1 base and J dropped 1; count of bases not matched to a gene: 8. The DNA for the CDR3 is TGTGCCACCAGTGATTTCTCAGGGGGCGCGAGGTCCTACAATGAGCAGTTCTTC. It specifies CATSDFSGGARSYNEQFF.

A remark on this clonotype: A read error is possible here, since a much larger clone lies one base away. The rearrangement uses TRBV6-1 and TRBJ2-5; D not certain. V was trimmed by 2 bases and J by 2 bases, leaving 6 bases between them. CDR3 length equals 13 residues. Germline-derived CDR1 and CDR2 are MNHNS and SASEGT. CDR3 loop: CASSEQPQETQYF. The CDR3, as DNA: TGTGCCAGCAGTGAACAACCACAAGAGACCCAGTACTTC.